This TCR beta chain was recovered during a study of blood T cell repertoires in COVID-19. This clone has just a few counts. CDR3 length: 13 amino acids. V trimming: 7 bases; J trimming: 6 bases; junction bases outside the gene matches: 7. The germline CDR1 and CDR2 sequences are SQVTM and ANQGSEA. Data came from immunoSEQ multiplex PCR; TCRdb stores just in-frame clones and leaves some out. The sample has about 140,000 clones; 60% to 85% are singletons. This receptor was taken from a woman aged 60-70 years with acute or convalescent COVID-19. The V and J genes are TRBV29-1 and TRBJ1-2; TRBD1 matches 11 bases. The specimen sequenced was peripheral blood. CDR3 in DNA: TGCAGCGCCGGAGGACAGGGGGCAGATGGCTACACCTTC. Its translation is CSAGGQGADGYTF.